The entry that follows covers one TCR beta chain sequence. Antigen specificity is unknown. Hyperthyroidism, newly diagnosed and lasting under 2 months, affected patients aged 18 to 65. This entry comes from a study of T cells in Graves' hyperthyroidism and ophthalmopathy. Study-wide background: Peripheral blood was collected at initial diagnosis, before any treatment.

Study results and caveats: Most thyroid clonotypes expanded above 0.001 were also detected in blood.

Regions amplified from RNA transcripts were the TCR beta CDR3 regions. A first-round RT-PCR of the TCR CDR3 used the HTBI primer set. Each CDR3 protein gets one entry after TCRdb re-called the multiplex PCR reads with MiXCR. The sample has about 420,000 distinct CDR3 sequences; around 16% are singletons. J gave up 3 bases and V 5 bases, and 3 bases lay outside the gene matches. Germline V lookup: CDR1 SQVTM, CDR2 ANQGSEA. The CDR3 totals 13 residues. The specimen sequenced was blood. The chain couples TRBV29-1 to TRBJ1-2; TRBD1 agrees at 10 bases. The origin of this receptor is a young woman with Graves' hyperthyroidism. CDR3 bases: TGCAGCGTTTCGGGACAGGGGCACTATGGCTACACCTTC. Translated, it gives CSVSGQGHYGYTF.